The clone carrying this T cell receptor (beta chain) came up a few times. The data derive from a study of human T cells and chemical hapten exposure. MiXCR, applied by TCRdb to the RACE reads, yields one record per CDR3 protein. This table holds tens of thousands of distinct CDR3 sequences, 10% to 15% found once. The time point was: patch test 1, 2 weeks after DPC sensitization. Treatment indicated: therapeutic diphenylcyclopropenone sensitization with weekly scalp DPC. The CDR3 has 13 amino acids. Germline V gene lookup returns CDR1 MNHEY and CDR2 SVGEGT. V lost 8 bases and J lost 4, with 12 bases in between.

The starting material was whole blood, obtained in connection with sensitization to the hapten diphenylcyclopropenone (DPC). The origin of this receptor is a woman aged 55-70 years with alopecia areata. Some clones in this sample may be carry-over from other donors' samples. The chain links TRBV6-2 or TRBV6-3 to TRBJ1-5; D is undetermined. This CDR3 reads CASSVGVNQPQHF. The CDR3 bases are TGTGCCAGCTCCGTGGGAGTAAATCAGCCCCAGCATTTT.